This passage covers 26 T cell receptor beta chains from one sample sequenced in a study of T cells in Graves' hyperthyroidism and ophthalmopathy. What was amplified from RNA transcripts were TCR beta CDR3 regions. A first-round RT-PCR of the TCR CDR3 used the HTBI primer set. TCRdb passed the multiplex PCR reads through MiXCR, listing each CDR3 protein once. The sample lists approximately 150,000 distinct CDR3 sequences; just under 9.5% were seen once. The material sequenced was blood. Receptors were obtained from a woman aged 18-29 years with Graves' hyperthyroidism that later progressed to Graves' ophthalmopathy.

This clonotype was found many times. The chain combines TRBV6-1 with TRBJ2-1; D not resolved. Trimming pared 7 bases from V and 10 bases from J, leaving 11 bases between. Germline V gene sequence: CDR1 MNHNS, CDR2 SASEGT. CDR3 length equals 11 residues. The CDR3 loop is CASNPPGEQFF. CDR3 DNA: TGTGCCAGCAACCCACCCGGGGAGCAGTTCTTC.

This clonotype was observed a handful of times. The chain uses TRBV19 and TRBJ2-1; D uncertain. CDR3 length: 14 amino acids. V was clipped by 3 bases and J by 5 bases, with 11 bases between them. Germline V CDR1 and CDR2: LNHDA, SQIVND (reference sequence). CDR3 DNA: TGTGCCAGTAGTATTTGGGCAAGGGACAATGAGCAGTTCTTC. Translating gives CASSIWARDNEQFF.

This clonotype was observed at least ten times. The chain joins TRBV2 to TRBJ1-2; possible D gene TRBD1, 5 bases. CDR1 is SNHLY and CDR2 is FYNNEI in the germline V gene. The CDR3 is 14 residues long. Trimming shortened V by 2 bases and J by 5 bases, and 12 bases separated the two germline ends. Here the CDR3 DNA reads TGTGCCAGCAGTGAACAGGGATTGTCGTATGGCTACACCTTC. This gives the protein CASSEQGLSYGYTF.

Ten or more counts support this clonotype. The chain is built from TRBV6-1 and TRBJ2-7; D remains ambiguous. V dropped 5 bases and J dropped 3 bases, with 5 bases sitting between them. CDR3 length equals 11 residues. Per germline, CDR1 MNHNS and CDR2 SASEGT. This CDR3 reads CASSHNYEQYF. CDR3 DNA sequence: TGTGCCAGCAGTCACAACTACGAGCAGTACTTC.

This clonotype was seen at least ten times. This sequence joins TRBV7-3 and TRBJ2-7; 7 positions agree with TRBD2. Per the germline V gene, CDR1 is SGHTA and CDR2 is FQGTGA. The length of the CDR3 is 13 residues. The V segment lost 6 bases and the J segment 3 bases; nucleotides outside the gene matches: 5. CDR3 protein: CASSMAGDYEQYF. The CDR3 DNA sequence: TGTGCCAGCAGTATGGCGGGAGACTACGAGCAGTACTTC.

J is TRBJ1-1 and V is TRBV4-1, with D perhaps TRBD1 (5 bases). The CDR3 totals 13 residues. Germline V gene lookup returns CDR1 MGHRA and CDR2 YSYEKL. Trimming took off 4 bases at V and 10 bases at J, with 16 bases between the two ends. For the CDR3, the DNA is TGCGCCAGCAGCCGCGGACTTCATACAGGAGCTTTCTTT. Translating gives CASSRGLHTGAFF.

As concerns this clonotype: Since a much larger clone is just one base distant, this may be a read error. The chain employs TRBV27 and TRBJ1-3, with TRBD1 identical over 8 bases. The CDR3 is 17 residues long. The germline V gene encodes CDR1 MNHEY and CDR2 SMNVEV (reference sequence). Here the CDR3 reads CASSQHRQGMTGNTICF. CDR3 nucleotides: TGTGCCAGCAGCCAGCATCGACAGGGGATGACTGGAAACACCATATGTTTT.

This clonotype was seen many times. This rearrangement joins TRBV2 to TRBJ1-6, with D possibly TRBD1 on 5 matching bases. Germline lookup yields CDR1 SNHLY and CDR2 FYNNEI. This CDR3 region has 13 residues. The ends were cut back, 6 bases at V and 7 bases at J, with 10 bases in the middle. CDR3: CASRGEGNSPLHF. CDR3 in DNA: TGTGCCAGCAGGGGGGAAGGGAATTCACCCCTCCACTTT.

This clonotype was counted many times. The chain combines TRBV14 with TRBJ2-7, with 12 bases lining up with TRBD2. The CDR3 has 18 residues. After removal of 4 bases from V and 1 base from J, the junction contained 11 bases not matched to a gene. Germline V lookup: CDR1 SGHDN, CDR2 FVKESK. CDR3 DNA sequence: TGTGCCAGCAGCCGGATGACCATCCTAGCGGGAGGGTCCTACGAGCAGTACTTC. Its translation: CASSRMTILAGGSYEQYF.

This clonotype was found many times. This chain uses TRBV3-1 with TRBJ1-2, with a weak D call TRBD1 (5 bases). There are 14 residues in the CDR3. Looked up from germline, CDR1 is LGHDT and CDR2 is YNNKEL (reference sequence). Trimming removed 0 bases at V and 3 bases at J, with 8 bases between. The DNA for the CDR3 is TGTGCCAGCAGCCAAGAGGGGGTTTACTATGGCTACACCTTC. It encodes CASSQEGVYYGYTF. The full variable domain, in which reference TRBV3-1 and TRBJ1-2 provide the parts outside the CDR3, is DTAVSQTPKYLVTQMGNDKSIKCEQNLGHDTMYWYKQDSKKFLKIMFSYNNKELIINETVPNRFSPKSPDKAHLNLHINSLELGDSAVYFCASSQEGVYYGYTFGSGTRLTVV.

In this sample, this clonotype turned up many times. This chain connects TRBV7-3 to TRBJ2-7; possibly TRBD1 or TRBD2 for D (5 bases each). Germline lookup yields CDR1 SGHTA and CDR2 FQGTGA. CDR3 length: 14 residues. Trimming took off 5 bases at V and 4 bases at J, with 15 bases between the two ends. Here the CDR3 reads CASSPTRDAYEQYF. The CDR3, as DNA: TGTGCCAGCAGCCCTACCAGGGACGCGTACGAGCAGTACTTC.

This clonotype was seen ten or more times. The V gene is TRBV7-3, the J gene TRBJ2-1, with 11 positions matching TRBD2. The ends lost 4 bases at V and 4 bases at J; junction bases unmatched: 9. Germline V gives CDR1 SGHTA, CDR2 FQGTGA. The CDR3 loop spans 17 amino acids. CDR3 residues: CASSSVAGGKGYNEQFF. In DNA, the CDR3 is TGTGCCAGCAGCTCCGTAGCGGGAGGGAAGGGTTACAATGAGCAGTTCTTC.

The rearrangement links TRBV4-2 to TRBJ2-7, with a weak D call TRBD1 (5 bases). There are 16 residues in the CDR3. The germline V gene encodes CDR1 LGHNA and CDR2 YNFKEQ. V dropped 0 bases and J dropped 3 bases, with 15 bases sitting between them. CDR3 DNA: TGTGCCAGCAGCCAAGATCCCGGACAACATCGCTACGAGCAGTACTTC. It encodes CASSQDPGQHRYEQYF.

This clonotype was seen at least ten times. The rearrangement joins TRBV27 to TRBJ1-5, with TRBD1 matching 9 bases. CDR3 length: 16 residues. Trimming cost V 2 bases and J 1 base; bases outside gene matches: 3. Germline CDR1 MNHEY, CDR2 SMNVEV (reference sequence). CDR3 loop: CASSLGQGRSNQPQHF. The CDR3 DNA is TGTGCCAGCAGTTTAGGACAGGGGAGGAGCAATCAGCCCCAGCATTTT.

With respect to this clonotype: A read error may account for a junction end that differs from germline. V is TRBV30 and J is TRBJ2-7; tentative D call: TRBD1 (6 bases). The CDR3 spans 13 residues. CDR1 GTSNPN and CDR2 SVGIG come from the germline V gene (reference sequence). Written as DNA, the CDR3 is TGTGCCTGGAGTGGGACAGCGCCCTACGAGCAGCACTTC. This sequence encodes CAWSGTAPYEQHF. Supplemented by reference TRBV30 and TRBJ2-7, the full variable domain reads SQTIHQWPATLVQPVGSPLSLECTVEGTSNPNLYWYRQAAGRGLQLLFYSVGIGQISSEVPQNLSASRPQDRQFILSSKKLLLSDSGFYLCAWSGTAPYEQHFGPGTRLTVT.

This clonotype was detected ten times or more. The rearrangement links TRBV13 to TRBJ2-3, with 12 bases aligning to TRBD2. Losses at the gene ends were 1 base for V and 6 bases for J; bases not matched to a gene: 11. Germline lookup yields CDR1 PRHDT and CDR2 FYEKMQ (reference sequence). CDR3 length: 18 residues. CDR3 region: CASSLARTSGEGWDTQYF. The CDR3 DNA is TGTGCCAGCAGCTTAGCGAGGACTAGCGGGGAAGGATGGGATACGCAGTATTTT.

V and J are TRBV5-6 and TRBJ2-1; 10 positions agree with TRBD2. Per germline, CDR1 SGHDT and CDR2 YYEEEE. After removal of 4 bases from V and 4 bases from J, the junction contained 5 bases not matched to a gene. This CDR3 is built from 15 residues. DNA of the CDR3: TGTGCCAGCAGCGAAAGCGGGAGGGGGTACAATGAGCAGTTCTTC. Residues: CASSESGRGYNEQFF.

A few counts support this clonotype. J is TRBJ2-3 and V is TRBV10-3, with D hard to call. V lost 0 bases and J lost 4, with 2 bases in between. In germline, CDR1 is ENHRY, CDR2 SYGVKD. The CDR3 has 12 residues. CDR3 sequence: CAISESPDTQYF. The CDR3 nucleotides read TGTGCCATCAGTGAGTCCCCAGATACGCAGTATTTT.

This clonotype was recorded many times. The CDR3 loop is CSARPLGGRAFGTDTQYF. CDR3 DNA sequence: TGCAGTGCTAGACCTCTTGGCGGGAGGGCCTTCGGCACAGATACGCAGTATTTT. The rearrangement uses TRBV20-1 and TRBJ2-3; 9 bases map to TRBD2. Germline V gene sequence: CDR1 DFQATT, CDR2 SNEGSKA (reference sequence). This CDR3 contains 18 residues. The V segment lost 2 bases and the J segment 1 base; nucleotides outside the gene matches: 13.

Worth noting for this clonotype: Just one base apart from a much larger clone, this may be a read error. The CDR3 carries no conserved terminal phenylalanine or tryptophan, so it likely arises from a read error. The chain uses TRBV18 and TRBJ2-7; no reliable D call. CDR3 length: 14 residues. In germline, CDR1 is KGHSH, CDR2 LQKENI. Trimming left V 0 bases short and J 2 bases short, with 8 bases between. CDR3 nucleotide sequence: TGTGCCAGCTCACCACCGGTACAAGCCTACGAGCAGTACCTC. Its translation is CASSPPVQAYEQYL.

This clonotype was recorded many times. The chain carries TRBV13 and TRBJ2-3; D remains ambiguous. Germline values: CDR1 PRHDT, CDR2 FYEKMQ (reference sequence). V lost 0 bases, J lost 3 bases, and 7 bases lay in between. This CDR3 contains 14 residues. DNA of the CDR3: TGTGCCAGCAGCTTAGGGGACGGTACAGATACGCAGTATTTT. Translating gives CASSLGDGTDTQYF.

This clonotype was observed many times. CDR3 nucleotides: TGTGCCAGCTCACCTCGAGTAAGACTAGCGGGGGAAACAGATACGCAGTATTTT. Its protein is CASSPRVRLAGETDTQYF. The chain has TRBV18 and TRBJ2-3; 12 positions match TRBD2. The CDR3 loop spans 18 amino acids. Germline lookup yields CDR1 KGHSH and CDR2 LQKENI. Germline trimming cut 3 bases from V and 3 bases from J; bases unmatched to any gene: 10.

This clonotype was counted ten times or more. DNA of the CDR3: TGTGCCAGCAGCGTAATGGACAGCCCCAATTCACCCCTCCACTTT. It specifies CASSVMDSPNSPLHF. The J gene is TRBJ1-6, the V gene TRBV9, with TRBD1 as a possible D gene (6 bases). V was shortened by 1 base and J by 7 bases, with 12 bases between the two germline ends. The CDR3 length is 15 residues. Germline CDR1 SGDLS, CDR2 YYNGEE.

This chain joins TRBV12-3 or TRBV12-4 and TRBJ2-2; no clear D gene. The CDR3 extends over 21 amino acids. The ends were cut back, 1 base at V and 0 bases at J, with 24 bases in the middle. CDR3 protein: CASSLVFNWAENKTNTGELFF. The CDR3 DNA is TGTGCCAGCAGTTTAGTTTTTAATTGGGCAGAGAACAAGACGAACACCGGGGAGCTGTTTTTT.

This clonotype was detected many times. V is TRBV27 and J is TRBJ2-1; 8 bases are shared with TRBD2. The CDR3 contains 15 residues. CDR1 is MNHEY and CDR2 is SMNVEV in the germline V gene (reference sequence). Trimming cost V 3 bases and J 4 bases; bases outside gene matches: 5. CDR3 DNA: TGTGCCAGCAGTTTTAGCGGGAATTATTACAATGAGCAGTTCTTC. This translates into CASSFSGNYYNEQFF.

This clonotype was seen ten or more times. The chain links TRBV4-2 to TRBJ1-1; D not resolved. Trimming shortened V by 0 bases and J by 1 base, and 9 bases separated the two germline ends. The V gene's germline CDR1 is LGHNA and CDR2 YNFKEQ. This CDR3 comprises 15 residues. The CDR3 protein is CASSQDGGRNTEAFF. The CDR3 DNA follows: TGTGCCAGCAGCCAAGATGGAGGGAGGAACACTGAAGCTTTCTTT.